The TCR beta chain under discussion was sequenced for a study of cytomegalovirus exposure and HLA in healthy donors. In regard to this clone: The target antigen is unknown.

Primers for the PCR totalled 60 Vbeta and 13 Jbeta. Using immunoSEQ multiplex PCR, the repertoire was profiled, and TCRdb retains in-frame clones only, with some absent. The table includes a few hundred thousand clones, under 80% detected once. General study results and limits: Both high specificity and high sensitivity reportedly marked the classifier's diagnosis of cytomegalovirus status. A highly shared variant cluster was judged a likely technical artifact. Analysis performed later found 16,000 or so TCR beta sequences associated with HLA alleles at 0.05 false discovery rate.

V shed 6 bases and J 4 bases; nucleotides not matched to a gene: 5. The germline V gene has CDR1 MDHEN and CDR2 SYDVKM. This CDR3 spans 16 amino acids. This receptor was obtained from a female donor in good health and CMV-seronegative. Specimen: PBMCs. The chain carries TRBV28 and TRBJ2-1; 14 nucleotides line up with TRBD2. The CDR3: CASRTGTSGSYNEQFF. The CDR3 region has the DNA TGTGCCAGCAGGACCGGGACTAGCGGGAGTTACAATGAGCAGTTCTTC. Full variable domain (rest looked up from reference TRBV28 and TRBJ2-1): DVKVTQSSRYLVKRTGEKVFLECVQDMDHENMFWYRQDPGLGLRLIYFSYDVKMKEKGDIPEGYSVSREKKERFSLILESASTNQTSMYLCASRTGTSGSYNEQFFGPGTRLTVL.